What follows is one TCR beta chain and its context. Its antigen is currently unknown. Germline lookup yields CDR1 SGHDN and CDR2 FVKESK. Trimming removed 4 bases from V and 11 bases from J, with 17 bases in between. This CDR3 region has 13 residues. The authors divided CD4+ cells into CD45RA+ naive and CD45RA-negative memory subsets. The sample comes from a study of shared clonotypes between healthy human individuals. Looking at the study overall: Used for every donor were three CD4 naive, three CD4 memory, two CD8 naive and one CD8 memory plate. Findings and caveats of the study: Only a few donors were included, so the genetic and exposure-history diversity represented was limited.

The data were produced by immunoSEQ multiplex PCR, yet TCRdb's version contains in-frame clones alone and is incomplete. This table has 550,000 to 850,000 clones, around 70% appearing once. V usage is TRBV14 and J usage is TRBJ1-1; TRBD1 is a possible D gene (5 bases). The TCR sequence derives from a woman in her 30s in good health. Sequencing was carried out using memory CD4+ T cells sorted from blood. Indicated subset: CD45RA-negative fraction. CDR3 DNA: TGTGCCAGCAGCCGCCTTCGGGGGGGTCAGGCTTTCTTT. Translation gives CASSRLRGGQAFF.